There are a few counts of the clone carrying this T cell receptor beta chain. The antigen is undetermined. Via MiXCR, TCRdb re-called the reads, giving one row per CDR3 protein. Of 250,000 to 350,000 distinct CDR3 sequences listed, roughly 26% are singletons. The data originate from a study of T cell repertoires in cytomegalovirus infection. Across the study: Both a matching HLA type and CMV infection were indicated by public TCR beta signatures.

This CDR3 comprises 14 residues. CDR1 is SQVTM and CDR2 is ANQGSEA in the germline V gene. V lost 0 bases to trimming and J lost 7 bases, with 12 bases between them. Study-wide points: Carriers of CMV and the relevant HLA type were discriminated by public TCR beta frequency. Clonotype analysis showed dominance of the ex vivo response by HLA-C-restricted CMV-specific TCR beta clonotypes.

This TCR came from a human donor in good health (CMV status not recorded). Some clones in this sample may be carry-over from other donors' samples. J is TRBJ1-4 and V is TRBV29-1, with D possibly matching TRBD1 (6 bases). Sequenced material: PBMCs. The CDR3 protein is CSVEEGGVGEKLFF. The DNA of the CDR3 is TGCAGCGTTGAAGAGGGGGGCGTAGGTGAAAAACTGTTTTTT.